This T cell receptor (beta chain) is from a study of ipilimumab plus nivolumab after autologous stem cell transplantation. The overall study: A median of roughly eight nivolumab and 4 to 6 ipilimumab doses were given.

Data came from immunoSEQ multiplex PCR; TCRdb stores just in-frame clones and leaves some out. The sample includes some 11,000 clones, about 77% of them seen just once. Ipilimumab, 1 mg/kg, started 14 to 28 days after autologous transplant. Patients received nivolumab 3 mg/kg at weeks 1, 4, 7, 10, then fortnightly to week 26. Germline V CDR1 and CDR2: LNHDA, SQIVND (reference sequence). The CDR3 totals 15 residues. J lost 8 bases, V lost 4 bases, and 13 bases had no gene match. This receptor was taken from a male donor with multiple myeloma. The sample was PBMCs, taken in a trial of ipilimumab plus nivolumab as post-transplant consolidation. This rearrangement joins TRBV19 to TRBJ1-2, with TRBD1 matching over 7 bases. The CDR3 here is CASSTRLDRAPGYTF. The CDR3 DNA reads TGTGCCAGTAGTACCCGCCTCGACAGGGCCCCGGGCTACACCTTC.